The rows below give T cell receptor beta chains drawn from one sample of a study of OX40 agonist ivuxolimab in advanced cancers. Measured with immunoSEQ multiplex PCR; TCRdb has only the in-frame clones, and not every one. Of some 66,000 clones listed, more than 60% are singletons. Sequenced here: CD4+ or CD8+ T cells sorted from blood, sampled in a trial of the OX40 agonist ivuxolimab. The origin of the receptors is an adult with an advanced solid tumor such as melanoma, head and neck, liver or kidney cancer. CDR3s include the opening cysteine and the closing phenylalanine or tryptophan. The order of the fields is V gene, J gene, D gene, clone size, CDR3 DNA, CDR3 protein. A D gene is named only where the DNA matches it firmly. Clone sizes are given selectively: once, few, many, or a class where the clone is expanded.

V gene: TRBV6-5
J gene: TRBJ1-4
D gene: .
clone size: .
CDR3 DNA: TGTGCCAGCGTCAAATGGGCAACTAATGAAAAACTGTTTTTT
CDR3 protein: CASVKWATNEKLFF

V gene: TRBV30
J gene: TRBJ2-7
D gene: .
clone size: .
CDR3 DNA: TGTGCCTGGAGTTCCCAGGGGTACGAGCAGTACTTC
CDR3 protein: CAWSSQGYEQYF

V gene: TRBV6-1
J gene: TRBJ1-5
D gene: TRBD1
clone size: .
CDR3 DNA: TGTGCCAGCAGTGAAGGGACAGGGGGTCAGCCCCAGCATTTT
CDR3 protein: CASSEGTGGQPQHF

V gene: TRBV11-2
J gene: TRBJ2-7
D gene: TRBD2
clone size: once
CDR3 DNA: TGTGCCAGCAGCGAGGGACTAGCGGGAGTCTACGAGCAGTACTTC
CDR3 protein: CASSEGLAGVYEQYF

V gene: TRBV2
J gene: TRBJ2-2
D gene: TRBD2
clone size: .
CDR3 DNA: TGTGCCAGCAGTGCGATGAGCGGGACCACCGGGGAGCTGTTTTTT
CDR3 protein: CASSAMSGTTGELFF

V gene: TRBV18
J gene: TRBJ2-7
D gene: TRBD1
clone size: .
CDR3 DNA: TGTGCCAGCTCACCGCCCGTGACAGGGGTTGAAGAGCAGTACTTC
CDR3 protein: CASSPPVTGVEEQYF

V gene: TRBV5-7
J gene: TRBJ2-7
D gene: TRBD1
clone size: .
CDR3 DNA: TGTGCCAGCAGCTTGGGGGGGCGACAGGGCTACGAGCAGTACTTC
CDR3 protein: CASSLGGRQGYEQYF

V gene: TRBV4-2
J gene: TRBJ1-4
D gene: TRBD1
clone size: .
CDR3 DNA: TGTGCCAGCAGCCAGAGGCGGGACAGTGATGAAAAACTGTTTTTT
CDR3 protein: CASSQRRDSDEKLFF

V gene: TRBV5-1
J gene: TRBJ2-5
D gene: .
clone size: .
CDR3 DNA: TGCGCCAGCAGCTTGGATCTCGGGAAAGAGACCCAGTACTTC
CDR3 protein: CASSLDLGKETQYF

V gene: TRBV5-1
J gene: TRBJ2-1
D gene: TRBD1
clone size: .
CDR3 DNA: TGCGCCAGCAGGACAGGGGGCGCGGGGGACAATGAGCAGTTCTTC
CDR3 protein: CASRTGGAGDNEQFF